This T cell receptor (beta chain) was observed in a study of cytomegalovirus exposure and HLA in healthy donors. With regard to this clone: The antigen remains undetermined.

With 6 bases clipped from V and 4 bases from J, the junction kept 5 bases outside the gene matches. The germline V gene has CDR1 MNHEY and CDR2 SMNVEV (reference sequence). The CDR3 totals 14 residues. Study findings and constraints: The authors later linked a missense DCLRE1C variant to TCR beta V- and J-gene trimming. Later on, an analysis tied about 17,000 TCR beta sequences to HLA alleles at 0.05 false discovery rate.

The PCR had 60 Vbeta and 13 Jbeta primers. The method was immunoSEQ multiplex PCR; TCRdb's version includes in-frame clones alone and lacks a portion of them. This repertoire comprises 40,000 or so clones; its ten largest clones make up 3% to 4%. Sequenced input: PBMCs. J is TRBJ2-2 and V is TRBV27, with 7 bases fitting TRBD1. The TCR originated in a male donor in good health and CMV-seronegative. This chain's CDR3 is CASSPTGATGELFF. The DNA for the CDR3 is TGTGCCAGCAGCCCTACAGGGGCCACCGGGGAGCTGTTTTTT.